This TCR beta chain emerged from a study of T cells in Graves' hyperthyroidism and ophthalmopathy. TCR beta CDR3 regions were amplified from RNA. The primer set for the first-round RT-PCR of the TCR CDR3 was HTBI. TCRdb passed the multiplex PCR reads through MiXCR, listing each CDR3 protein once. Among 300,000 to 450,000 distinct CDR3 sequences listed, 15% to 18% were seen once. Study-wide results and caveats: Onset of ophthalmopathy came a median 6.5 months after the model predicted it.

Note on this clonotype: Its antigen is as yet unknown.

The CDR3 contains 14 residues. V was clipped by 0 bases and J by 5 bases, with 13 bases between them. Germline loops: CDR1 SQVTM, CDR2 ANQGSEA. Diagnoses used clinical symptoms, serum thyroxine and TRAb, thyroid ultrasound and orbital computed tomography. Sequencing was performed on blood. This chain uses TRBV29-1 with TRBJ1-1, with TRBD1 as a possible D gene (5 bases). The origin of this receptor is a young woman with Graves' hyperthyroidism that later progressed to Graves' ophthalmopathy. Here the CDR3 DNA reads TGCAGCGTTGAAGAATACCTTTGGGGGACTGAAGCTTTCTTT. Amino acids: CSVEEYLWGTEAFF.